Given below is one T cell receptor beta chain in context. Antigen unknown. This sample is part of a study of radiation and T cells in renal cell carcinoma. Study outcomes and limitations: Top tumor clonotypes rose in blood 2 weeks post-radiation, then contracted. Pretreatment tumor biopsies were lacking, so baseline clonotypes are unknown.

Profiled with immunoSEQ multiplex PCR; TCRdb holds only in-frame clones, not every one. The profile shows around 180,000 clones, about nine tenths of them singletons. Stated time point: blood 4 weeks post-SBRT, at nephrectomy. Described treatment: 15 Gy SBRT to primary tumor, nephrectomy 4 weeks later. This CDR3 has 15 residues. Germline V CDR1 and CDR2: SNHLY, FYNNEI. The junction had 14 bases not matched to a gene; V was cut back by 6 bases and J by 9 bases. This specimen was blood, taken from a patient whose treatment included radiotherapy and nephrectomy. The chain joins TRBV2 to TRBJ1-5, with 7 positions matching TRBD1. The sequence was collected from a woman aged 45-60 years with renal cell carcinoma. CDR3 DNA sequence: TGTGCCAGCAGCCCCGGGGACAGCGCTCTTCCGCCCCAGCATTTT. Translation gives CASSPGDSALPPQHF. The entire variable domain, with the rest obtained from reference TRBV2 and TRBJ1-5, is as follows: EPEVTQTPSHQVTQMGQEVILRCVPISNHLYFYWYRQILGQKVEFLVSFYNNEISEKSEIFDDQFSVERPDGSNFTLKIRSTKLEDSAMYFCASSPGDSALPPQHFGDGTRLSIL.